The clone carrying this TCR beta chain occurred once. Each PCR replicate from the sorted subsets contained around 0.2 ug DNA, which is roughly 33,000 T cell genomes. In the original analysis: Sequence data from immunoSEQ were junction-only and lacked quality scores; consequently, filtering differed. The protocol was immunoSEQ multiplex PCR, while the TCRdb copy is restricted to in-frame clones and leaves out a portion. The V and J calls and clone size come from that table; D and trimming were worked out from the DNA. The sample holds about 2.1 million clones, 93% seen once. CD45RO negativity and positive selection for CCR7 defined naive CD8 cells, a population that excluded terminally differentiated effector memory CD45RA+ cells. The entry originates in a study of shared clonotypes between healthy human individuals. The sequence derives from a young man in good health. Some clones in this sample may be carry-over from other donors' samples. Sequences were obtained from naive CD8+ T cells from PBMCs.

The CDR3 loop is CASSPSGYNYEQYF. In DNA form, the CDR3 reads TGTGCCAGCAGCCCGAGCGGGTACAACTACGAGCAGTACTTC. This chain uses TRBV9 with TRBJ2-7, with a weak D call TRBD2 (6 bases). This CDR3 is built from 14 residues. Germline values: CDR1 SGDLS, CDR2 YYNGEE. The V gene lost 4 bases and the J gene lost 3 bases, with 14 bases spanning the gap.